This entry lists 14 T cell receptor beta chains sequenced from one sample in a study of cytomegalovirus exposure and HLA in healthy donors. PCR amplification relied on 60 Vbeta primers (plus 13 Jbeta primers). The table came from immunoSEQ multiplex PCR; TCRdb's copy has only in-frame clones and leaves some out. Of about 150,000 clones in the sample, roughly 80% are singletons; the top ten hold under 3%. Sequencing was performed on PBMCs. Receptors were obtained from a woman younger than 45 in good health and CMV-seronegative.

This chain joins TRBV4-1 and TRBJ2-1; D perhaps matches TRBD1 (5 bases). Germline V gene sequence: CDR1 MGHRA, CDR2 YSYEKL. This CDR3 is 17 amino acids long. V was cut by 1 base and J by 6 bases, with 19 bases left in between. CDR3 sequence reads: CASSQVAIGQGGNEQFF. Written as DNA, the CDR3 is TGCGCCAGCAGCCAAGTGGCTATCGGCCAGGGTGGCAATGAGCAGTTCTTC.

CDR3 loop: CSVAGTGSSNEQFF. Here the CDR3 DNA reads TGCAGCGTCGCCGGGACAGGGTCGTCCAATGAGCAGTTCTTC. The chain is built from TRBV29-1 and TRBJ2-1; 9 bases align to TRBD1. Unmatched junction bases numbered 9, after V lost 6 bases and J lost 6 bases. The CDR3 covers 14 residues. Germline lookup yields CDR1 SQVTM and CDR2 ANQGSEA.

This clone has a handful of counts. V gene TRBV9 combines with J gene TRBJ1-1; 8 nucleotides align to TRBD1. The CDR3 is made up of 16 amino acids. Germline trimming cut 2 bases from V and 0 bases from J; bases unmatched to any gene: 6. Germline CDR1 reads SGDLS; CDR2 reads YYNGEE. DNA for the CDR3: TGTGCCAGCAGCGTTGCTGAGACAGGGGTGAACACTGAAGCTTTCTTT. This translates into CASSVAETGVNTEAFF.

This chain links TRBV7-2 with TRBJ2-1; perhaps TRBD1 as D (6 bases). The CDR3 totals 14 residues. Germline V gene data show CDR1 as SGHTA and CDR2 as FQGNSA. Trimming stripped 5 bases from V and 4 bases from J, with 12 bases between. CDR3 nucleotides: TGTGCCAGCAGCCTGAGGGGGTTTTACAATGAGCAGTTCTTC. Protein: CASSLRGFYNEQFF.

This chain connects TRBV5-1 to TRBJ2-1, with D perhaps TRBD2 (6 bases). The CDR3 length is 18 residues. Germline CDR1 and CDR2: SGHRS and YFSETQ. The ends were cut back, 4 bases at V and 3 bases at J, with 23 bases in the middle. CDR3: CASSLPQGGLLNYNEQFF. CDR3 nucleotide sequence: TGCGCCAGCAGCCTCCCACAAGGAGGGCTACTTAACTACAATGAGCAGTTCTTC. Looking up the rest from reference TRBV5-1 and TRBJ2-1 gives the full variable domain: KAGVTQTPRYLIKTRGQQVTLSCSPISGHRSVSWYQQTPGQGLQFLFEYFSETQRNKGNFPGRFSGRQFSNSRSEMNVSTLELGDSALYLCASSLPQGGLLNYNEQFFGPGTRLTVL.

Of note for this clone: Other nucleotide sequences in the sample specify the same CDR3. The J gene is TRBJ1-2, the V gene TRBV7-4; tentatively, D is TRBD1 (5 bases). The germline V gene encodes CDR1 SGHVT and CDR2 SQSDAQ. Trimming pared 5 bases from V and 5 bases from J, leaving 24 bases between. The CDR3 loop spans 17 amino acids. This CDR3 reads CASSPKTPGLNRYGYTF. The CDR3 DNA follows: TGTGCCAGCAGCCCAAAGACCCCGGGACTGAATCGGTATGGCTACACCTTC. The full variable domain, with the rest looked up from reference TRBV7-4 and TRBJ1-2, is GAGVSQSPRYKVAKRGRDVALRCDSISGHVTLYWYRQTLGQGSEVLTYSQSDAQRDKSGRPSGRFSAERPERSVSTLKIQRTEQGDSAVYLCASSPKTPGLNRYGYTFGSGTRLTVV.

This clone was observed a handful of times. The chain is built from TRBV30 and TRBJ2-6; a weak D match, TRBD1 (6 bases). The CDR3 covers 18 residues. The V gene's germline CDR1 is GTSNPN and CDR2 SVGIG (reference sequence). Between the trimmed V and J ends, which lost 1 base and 1 base, there was a span of 17 bases. The CDR3 spells CAWSGNRDRPSGANVLTF. The CDR3 bases are TGTGCCTGGAGTGGCAACAGGGATCGTCCATCTGGGGCCAACGTCCTGACTTTC.

This clone has a count of ten or more. The chain's CDR3 is CASRGTGYTGELFF. CDR3 DNA: TGTGCCAGCCGGGGGACAGGCTACACCGGGGAGCTGTTTTTT. V usage is TRBV6-1 and J usage is TRBJ2-2; TRBD1 matches at 8 bases. The CDR3 sequence is 14 residues long. CDR1 is MNHNS and CDR2 is SASEGT in the germline V gene. The J segment lost 3 bases and the V segment lost 8 bases, leaving 5 bases of the junction unmatched.

In this sample, this clone turned up a few times. The gene calls are TRBV4-1 and TRBJ1-1, with 7 positions matching TRBD1. The CDR3 is 15 residues long. V lost 1 base and J lost 0; bases outside the gene matches: 2. From germline, CDR1 is MGHRA and CDR2 YSYEKL. CDR3 in amino acids: CASSQVGQMNTEAFF. The CDR3 DNA is TGCGCCAGCAGCCAAGTGGGACAGATGAACACTGAAGCTTTCTTT.

The V gene is TRBV2, the J gene TRBJ1-1; D is ambiguous. V gave up 6 bases and J gave up 8 bases, with 19 bases separating them. Germline CDR1 SNHLY, CDR2 FYNNEI. The CDR3 runs 14 residues. CDR3 in DNA: TGTGCCAGCAGAACCGGCCCTCTCGAGGAAGAAGCTTTCTTT. It codes for CASRTGPLEEEAFF.

This chain connects TRBV7-2 to TRBJ1-2, with D possibly being TRBD1 (6 bases). The CDR3 spans 14 residues. With 5 bases removed from V and 2 bases from J, the gap between germline ends came to 12 bases. Germline CDR1 reads SGHTA; CDR2 reads FQGNSA. CDR3 sequence reads: CASSPRGQNYGYTF. The CDR3 DNA reads as TGTGCCAGCAGCCCCCGTGGACAGAACTATGGCTACACCTTC.

CDR3 protein: CASSVARASGAYTGELFF. CDR3 sequence (DNA): TGTGCCAGCAGCGTGGCCCGGGCTAGCGGGGCCTACACCGGGGAGCTGTTTTTT. This rearrangement joins TRBV9 to TRBJ2-2, with 9 nucleotides matching TRBD2. CDR3 size: 18 residues. J lost 3 bases, V lost 2 bases, and 11 bases had no gene match. Per the germline V gene, CDR1 is SGDLS and CDR2 is YYNGEE.

The rearrangement links TRBV9 to TRBJ2-1; 8 positions match TRBD2. V lost 5 bases and J lost 2; bases outside the gene matches: 6. The V gene's germline CDR1 is SGDLS and CDR2 YYNGEE. CDR3 length equals 15 residues. This chain's CDR3 is CASSESGSAYNEQFF. In DNA, the CDR3 is TGTGCCAGCAGTGAGAGCGGGAGCGCCTACAATGAGCAGTTCTTC.

The CDR3 DNA is TGTGCCAGCAGCCGCCCAACGGGAGTGGACACCGGGGAGCTGTTTTTT. Protein: CASSRPTGVDTGELFF. The chain has TRBV7-2 and TRBJ2-2, with D perhaps matching TRBD2 (6 bases). Germline CDR1 and CDR2: SGHTA and FQGNSA. The CDR3 runs to 16 residues. Deletions cut 5 bases from V and 3 bases from J, with 16 bases between.